This record covers a single TCR beta chain. This entry belongs to a study of blood T cell repertoires in COVID-19. Germline V gene data show CDR1 as LGHNA and CDR2 as YNFKEQ. The CDR3 consists of 18 residues. The V and J ends lost 0 bases and 3 bases, in that order; junction bases with no gene match: 12. Produced via immunoSEQ multiplex PCR; TCRdb's table is partial and in-frame only. The sample holds 250,000 to 350,000 clones, about nine tenths seen once. The origin of this receptor is a woman in her 30s with COVID-19, enrolled during active disease. The sequenced sample consisted of peripheral blood. The genes are TRBV4-2 and TRBJ1-2, with 8 bases aligning to TRBD1. DNA for the CDR3: TGTGCCAGCAGCCAAGATCAACCAGGGGGCGCAACCTACTATGGCTACACCTTC. Its protein product is CASSQDQPGGATYYGYTF.